A single sample is the source of the 30 T cell receptor beta chains below, sequenced in a study of identical twins. TCRdb re-derived calls from the 5' RACE reads in MiXCR, one entry per CDR3 protein. The data hold 450,000 or so distinct CDR3 sequences, with 13% to 15% observed a single time. These sequences were also reported in another study, on yellow fever vaccine responses in identical twins.

Sequencing was carried out using CD4+ T cells sorted from blood. Source of these receptors: a woman aged 18 to 35 in good health.

V usage is TRBV6-2 or TRBV6-3 and J usage is TRBJ2-1, with 7 bases matching TRBD1. The CDR3 is 15 amino acids. V gave up 6 bases and J gave up 7 bases; unmatched junction bases: 12. Germline lookup yields CDR1 MNHEY and CDR2 SVGEGT. CDR3 in DNA: TGTGCCAGCAGGGGGGACAGTCGACGGCGAAATGAGCAGTTCTTC. Translation gives CASRGDSRRRNEQFF.

In this sample, this clonotype turned up a few times. The rearrangement links TRBV27 to TRBJ2-6, with no clear D. The ends were cut back, 4 bases at V and 0 bases at J, with 7 bases in the middle. The CDR3 sequence is 15 residues long. Per the germline V gene, CDR1 is MNHEY and CDR2 is SMNVEV (reference sequence). The DNA of the CDR3 is TGTGCCAGCAGTTCTGGGTTCTCTGGGGCCAACGTCCTGACTTTC. Amino acids: CASSSGFSGANVLTF.

The rearrangement links TRBV20-1 to TRBJ2-6; D not certain. The CDR3 spans 15 residues. The germline V gene encodes CDR1 DFQATT and CDR2 SNEGSKA (reference sequence). V was shortened by 3 bases and J by 0 bases, with 9 bases between the two germline ends. CDR3 residues: CSAREGSSGANVLTF. In nucleotides, the CDR3 is TGCAGTGCTAGGGAAGGTAGCTCTGGGGCCAACGTCCTGACTTTC.

In its sample, this clonotype was seen a few times. V gene TRBV6-2 or TRBV6-3 combines with J gene TRBJ2-7, with D uncertain. This CDR3 spans 11 amino acids. Per germline, CDR1 MNHEY and CDR2 SVGEGT. V shed 6 bases and J shed 5 bases, with 8 bases lying between them. The CDR3 sequence is CASRSFNEQYF. The CDR3 region has the DNA TGTGCCAGCAGAAGTTTTAACGAGCAGTACTTC.

The V and J genes are TRBV20-1 and TRBJ2-3; TRBD1 is a possible D gene (6 bases). Trimming cost V 6 bases and J 0 bases, with 13 bases left between them. Germline V gene lookup returns CDR1 DFQATT and CDR2 SNEGSKA (reference sequence). This CDR3 has 14 amino acids. The CDR3 region is CSAPTDRSTDTQYF. The CDR3 bases are TGCAGTGCACCGACGGACAGAAGCACAGATACGCAGTATTTT.

The chain recombines TRBV27 with TRBJ2-2, with 7 bases that match TRBD1. This CDR3 is 17 amino acids long. CDR1 is MNHEY and CDR2 is SMNVEV in the germline V gene (reference sequence). After removal of 2 bases from V and 3 bases from J, the junction contained 9 bases not matched to a gene. The CDR3 region has the DNA TGTGCCAGCAGTTTAGGTTCACAGGGGTACTACACCGGGGAGCTGTTTTTT. Translated: CASSLGSQGYYTGELFF.

A few counts support this clonotype. The J gene is TRBJ2-7, the V gene TRBV12-3 or TRBV12-4; weak D call: TRBD1 (6 bases). Trimming removed 3 bases at V and 6 bases at J, with 18 bases between. The CDR3 loop spans 15 amino acids. CDR3 bases: TGTGCCAGCAGTTTTGCGGGCCAGGGGTGGCCCGAGCAGTACTTC. Amino acids: CASSFAGQGWPEQYF.

This chain connects TRBV20-1 to TRBJ2-1, with D perhaps matching TRBD2 (6 bases). The CDR3 covers 13 residues. Between the trimmed V and J ends, which lost 3 bases and 6 bases, there was a span of 12 bases. Germline V gives CDR1 DFQATT, CDR2 SNEGSKA (reference sequence). The chain's CDR3 is CSAREGTRNEQFF. In DNA form, the CDR3 reads TGCAGTGCTAGGGAGGGGACCCGCAATGAGCAGTTCTTC.

V gene TRBV27 combines with J gene TRBJ1-4, with D unresolved. CDR3 size: 14 residues. The germline gives CDR1 MNHEY, CDR2 SMNVEV (reference sequence). Trimming pared 2 bases from V and 6 bases from J, leaving 10 bases between. The CDR3 region is CASSLNGRHEKLFF. The CDR3 nucleotides are TGTGCCAGCAGTTTAAACGGGAGGCATGAAAAACTGTTTTTT.

The chain combines TRBV20-1 with TRBJ2-2, with 11 bases lining up with TRBD2. Losses at the gene ends were 8 bases for V and 7 bases for J; bases not matched to a gene: 12. The CDR3 consists of 15 residues. Germline V gene data show CDR1 as DFQATT and CDR2 as SNEGSKA (reference sequence). The CDR3 protein is CSMALAGGVGGELFF. The CDR3 coding sequence is TGCAGTATGGCGCTAGCGGGAGGAGTAGGCGGGGAGCTGTTTTTT.

V and J are TRBV7-2 and TRBJ2-3, with D unclear. Germline V gene data show CDR1 as SGHTA and CDR2 as FQGNSA. The CDR3 spans 15 residues. The V gene lost 2 bases and the J gene lost 6 bases, with 15 bases spanning the gap. CDR3 in amino acids: CASSLLGRGWDTQYF. CDR3 sequence (DNA): TGTGCCAGCAGCTTATTGGGAAGAGGCTGGGATACGCAGTATTTT.

The CDR3 DNA sequence: TGCGCCAGCAGCTCTAGACCAGATACGCAGTATTTT. It encodes CASSSRPDTQYF. V usage is TRBV5-1 and J usage is TRBJ2-3; D unresolved. The CDR3 totals 12 residues. V lost 3 bases to trimming and J lost 4 bases, with 6 bases between them. Germline loops: CDR1 SGHRS, CDR2 YFSETQ.

The chain uses TRBV6-5 and TRBJ2-7, with D perhaps TRBD1 (6 bases). V lost 0 bases and J lost 0, with 9 bases in between. Germline V lookup: CDR1 MNHEY, CDR2 SVGAGI. This CDR3 has 15 residues. CDR3 DNA sequence: TGTGCCAGCAGTTACTCCCAGGGGAGCTCCTACGAGCAGTACTTC. It translates to CASSYSQGSSYEQYF.

This clonotype was counted ten times or more. The genes are TRBV29-1 and TRBJ2-7; 10 nucleotides agree with TRBD2. The V gene's germline CDR1 is SQVTM and CDR2 ANQGSEA. This CDR3 is built from 13 residues. V lost 6 bases and J lost 0; bases outside the gene matches: 2. The CDR3 coding sequence is TGCAGCGTAGCGGGAGGGTTCTCCTACGAGCAGTACTTC. This gives the protein CSVAGGFSYEQYF.

This chain joins TRBV14 and TRBJ2-1, with TRBD2 matching 12 bases. The V gene end was trimmed by 4 bases and the J gene end by 8 bases; junction bases not matched to a gene: 6. CDR1 is SGHDN and CDR2 is FVKESK in the germline V gene. There are 15 residues in the CDR3. This CDR3 reads CASSLTSGRRDEQFF. The CDR3, as DNA: TGTGCCAGCAGCCTGACTAGCGGGAGAAGGGATGAGCAGTTCTTC.

This clonotype was detected many times. The chain couples TRBV2 to TRBJ2-2; perhaps TRBD1 as D (6 bases). Trimming left V 6 bases short and J 2 bases short, with 10 bases between. Germline CDR1 reads SNHLY; CDR2 reads FYNNEI. The CDR3 totals 14 residues. DNA of the CDR3: TGTGCCAGCAGGGGACACATAAACACCGGGGAGCTGTTTTTT. It codes for CASRGHINTGELFF.

A few counts support this clonotype. The V call is TRBV10-3, the J call TRBJ2-3; D remains unclear. This CDR3 is built from 15 residues. V gave up 4 bases and J gave up 6 bases, with 17 bases separating them. CDR1 is ENHRY, CDR2 SYGVKD, per germline. The CDR3 region has the DNA TGTGCCATCAGTGCCACGACTGTTTATGGCGATACGCAGTATTTT. Residues: CAISATTVYGDTQYF.

V and J are TRBV9 and TRBJ2-3; D unclear. The ends were cut back, 5 bases at V and 4 bases at J, with 14 bases in the middle. There are 14 residues in the CDR3. Germline lookup yields CDR1 SGDLS and CDR2 YYNGEE. The CDR3: CASSVSSGADTQYF. In DNA form, the CDR3 reads TGTGCCAGCAGTGTATCTTCTGGGGCAGATACGCAGTATTTT.

The V and J genes are TRBV7-2 and TRBJ2-2; TRBD2 matches at 10 bases. The CDR3 has 14 amino acids. J lost 5 bases, V lost 5 bases, and 2 bases had no gene match. The germline V gene has CDR1 SGHTA and CDR2 FQGNSA. The CDR3, as DNA: TGTGCCAGCAGCAGCGGGAGGGAAACCGGGGAGCTGTTTTTT. It translates to CASSSGRETGELFF.

This clonotype came up a few times. The chain combines TRBV15 with TRBJ2-7; 8 bases map to TRBD1. Germline lookup yields CDR1 LNHNV and CDR2 YYDKDF (reference sequence). The CDR3 is made up of 16 amino acids. Trimming cost V 1 base and J 7 bases; bases outside gene matches: 12. This CDR3 is CATSRGRDRIYREQYF. The CDR3 region has the DNA TGTGCCACCAGCAGAGGCCGGGACAGGATTTATCGGGAGCAGTACTTC.

The V and J genes are TRBV28 and TRBJ1-5; TRBD1 aligns across 10 bases. Per the germline V gene, CDR1 is MDHEN and CDR2 is SYDVKM. This CDR3 has 16 amino acids. J gave up 0 bases and V 6 bases, and 5 bases lay outside the gene matches. CDR3 region: CASSGQGGVSNQPQHF. The DNA for the CDR3 is TGTGCCAGCAGCGGACAGGGGGGTGTTAGCAATCAGCCCCAGCATTTT.

A remark on this clonotype: This sequence may be a read error, since a much larger clone differs from it by one base. This chain uses TRBV12-3 or TRBV12-4 with TRBJ1-2, with D unclear. The CDR3 is 12 residues long. CDR3 nucleotides: TGTGCCAGAAGTTTACTTCTGGGTGGCTACACCTTC. This encodes CARSLLLGGYTF.

The chain employs TRBV11-2 and TRBJ1-1; D is possibly TRBD1 (6 bases). CDR1 and CDR2 (germline): SGHAT, FQNNGV. Trimming left V 4 bases short and J 8 bases short, with 11 bases between. The CDR3 loop spans 12 amino acids. The CDR3 DNA reads as TGTGCCAGCAGCTCCTCTGACAGGGAAGCTTTCTTT. Translation: CASSSSDREAFF. The entire variable domain, with the rest obtained from reference TRBV11-2 and TRBJ1-1, is as follows: EAGVAQSPRYKIIEKRQSVAFWCNPISGHATLYWYQQILGQGPKLLIQFQNNGVVDDSQLPKDRFSAERLKGVDSTLKIQPAKLEDSAVYLCASSSSDREAFFGQGTRLTVV.

This clonotype was observed at least ten times. The rearrangement links TRBV11-2 to TRBJ2-7; D might be TRBD2 (5 bases). Germline loops: CDR1 SGHAT, CDR2 FQNNGV. The V and J ends lost 0 bases and 0 bases respectively, with 9 bases between them. CDR3 length equals 15 residues. In nucleotides, the CDR3 is TGTGCCAGCAGCTTAGAGACGCGGGTCTCCTACGAGCAGTACTTC. This encodes CASSLETRVSYEQYF. Full variable domain (rest looked up from reference TRBV11-2 and TRBJ2-7): EAGVAQSPRYKIIEKRQSVAFWCNPISGHATLYWYQQILGQGPKLLIQFQNNGVVDDSQLPKDRFSAERLKGVDSTLKIQPAKLEDSAVYLCASSLETRVSYEQYFGPGTRLTVT.

The sample holds a few counts of this clonotype. J is TRBJ2-1 and V is TRBV5-1; tentatively, D is TRBD2 (6 bases). Trimming cost V 2 bases and J 7 bases, with 19 bases left between them. Germline values: CDR1 SGHRS, CDR2 YFSETQ. The CDR3 has 16 residues. Here the CDR3 DNA reads TGCGCCAGCAGCTTCACGGGGGAGCGGTTAAGTAATGAGCAGTTCTTC. It codes for CASSFTGERLSNEQFF.

The sample holds a few counts of this clonotype. The chain recombines TRBV11-2 with TRBJ2-3, with 9 bases lining up with TRBD1. CDR1 is SGHAT and CDR2 is FQNNGV in the germline V gene. V was pared by 4 bases and J by 3 bases, with 5 bases of the junction left unmatched. The CDR3 has 15 amino acids. CDR3 sequence: CASSSTGQGTDTQYF. The CDR3 nucleotides are TGTGCCAGCAGCTCTACGGGACAGGGAACAGATACGCAGTATTTT.

The chain employs TRBV4-2 and TRBJ2-3; 8 bases are shared with TRBD1. The ends lost 0 bases at V and 3 bases at J; junction bases unmatched: 14. The CDR3 is made up of 19 amino acids. Germline CDR1 reads LGHNA; CDR2 reads YNFKEQ. The CDR3 DNA reads as TGTGCCAGCAGCCAAGATATCAGGACAGGGATGTTTCGTACAGATACGCAGTATTTT. Translated, it gives CASSQDIRTGMFRTDTQYF.

This chain's CDR3 is CASSLGGLNNEQFF. In DNA form, the CDR3 reads TGTGCCAGCAGCTTGGGTGGACTAAACAATGAGCAGTTCTTC. The chain employs TRBV7-2 and TRBJ2-1, with D possibly TRBD2 on 6 matching bases. Trimming stripped 3 bases from V and 5 bases from J, with 11 bases between. The CDR3 loop spans 14 amino acids. Germline V gives CDR1 SGHTA, CDR2 FQGNSA.

The chain employs TRBV4-2 and TRBJ2-1; 11 nucleotides agree with TRBD2. Trimming took 0 bases from V and 6 from J; bases not matched to a gene: 4. The CDR3 totals 16 residues. CDR1 and CDR2 (germline): LGHNA, YNFKEQ. Here the CDR3 DNA reads TGTGCCAGCAGCCAAGACGTAGCGGGAGGGATCAATGAGCAGTTCTTC. It encodes CASSQDVAGGINEQFF.

In its sample, this clonotype was seen a few times. CDR3 DNA sequence: TGTGCCAGCAGGAGACTAGCGGGAGGGCCCCACCATGAGCAGTTCTTC. Residues: CASRRLAGGPHHEQFF. The genes are TRBV6-2 or TRBV6-3 and TRBJ2-1, with TRBD2 matching 14 bases. CDR1 and CDR2 (germline): MNHEY, SVGEGT. V was pared by 6 bases and J by 8 bases, with 9 bases of the junction left unmatched. The CDR3 consists of 16 residues.